The sample holds many counts of the clone carrying this T cell receptor (beta chain). The antigen remains unidentified. The data were taken from a study of breast tumors, draining lymph nodes, adjacent tissues. TCRdb called the multiplex PCR reads again in MiXCR, with one record for every CDR3 protein. The repertoire consists of approximately 230,000 distinct CDR3 sequences, with less than 45% occurring once and the leading ten covering under 4.5%. Samples came from axillary lymph nodes draining the breast cancer. V trimming: 3 bases; J trimming: 7 bases; junction bases outside the gene matches: 3. The CDR3 loop spans 13 amino acids. Germline values: CDR1 SNHLY, CDR2 FYNNEI. The study's findings and limits: Tumors had less TCR diversity than lymph nodes, more than nontumor tissue. Tumor and nontumor repertoires were significantly more similar in luminal-like than in basal-like breast cancer. Data only fit, rather than demonstrated, lymph node origin of most tumor T cells.

The source of this sequence is a female donor with breast cancer. Some clones in this sample may be carry-over from other donors' samples. This chain joins TRBV2 and TRBJ2-1, with 7 positions matching TRBD2. Sequencing was carried out using axillary lymph node tissue. The CDR3 DNA follows: TGTGCCAGCAGTGACGGGGGGAATAATGAGCAGTTCTTC. Translation: CASSDGGNNEQFF.